This TCR beta chain was identified in a study of molecular identifiers for immune sequencing clone quantification. Each CDR3 protein gets one entry after TCRdb re-called the PCR reads with MiXCR. The data hold about 40,000 distinct CDR3 sequences, with roughly 20% observed a single time. The CDR3 extends over 15 amino acids. Deletions cut 7 bases from V and 6 bases from J, with 18 bases between. The source of this sequence is a human donor in good health. Some libraries in this study had Jurkat cell RNA spiked in. Source material: naive CD8+ T cells from blood, with Jurkat cell RNA spiked in. Subset denoted: FACS-sorted CD8+CD4-CCR7+CD45RA+ naive T cells. J is TRBJ2-2 and V is TRBV12-3 or TRBV12-4, with D possibly being TRBD1 (6 bases). The CDR3 DNA is TGTGCCAGCATCCTAAACGGACAGACCTCCGGGGAGCTGTTTTTT. It translates to CASILNGQTSGELFF.